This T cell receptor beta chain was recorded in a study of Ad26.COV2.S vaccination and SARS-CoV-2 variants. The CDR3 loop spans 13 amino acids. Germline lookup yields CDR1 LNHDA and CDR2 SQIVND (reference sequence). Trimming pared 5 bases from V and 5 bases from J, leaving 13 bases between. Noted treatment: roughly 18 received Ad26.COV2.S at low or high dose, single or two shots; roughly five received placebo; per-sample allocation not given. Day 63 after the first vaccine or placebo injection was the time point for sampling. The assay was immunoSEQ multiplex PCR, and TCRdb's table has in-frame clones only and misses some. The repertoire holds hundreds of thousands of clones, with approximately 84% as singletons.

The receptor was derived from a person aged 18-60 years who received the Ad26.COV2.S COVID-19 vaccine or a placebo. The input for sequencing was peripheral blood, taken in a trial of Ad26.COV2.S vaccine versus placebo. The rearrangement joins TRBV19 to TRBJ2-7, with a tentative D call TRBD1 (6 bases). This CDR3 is CASSATGMNEQYF. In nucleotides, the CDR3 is TGTGCCAGTAGTGCCACAGGGATGAACGAGCAGTACTTC.